These T cell receptor beta chains were read from a single sample in a study of cytomegalovirus exposure and HLA in healthy donors. Generated by immunoSEQ multiplex PCR, the TCRdb table keeps only in-frame clones and is missing some. Of around 200,000 clones in the sample, approximately 78% were seen once. Sequences were obtained from PBMCs. These receptor sequences come from a woman aged 18-29 years in good health and CMV-seronegative. Each CDR3 is given with its conserved first and last residue. The D gene is left open where the match is weak. Clone size is stated in some rows and not others, as once, few, many or a class when expanded.

>NA|TRBV7-2|NA|TRBJ2-7
CASSIGGDSSYEQYF
TGTGCCAGCAGCATAGGGGGGGACAGTTCTTACGAGCAGTACTTC
>NA|TRBV2|NA|TRBJ2-3
CASSEAPLLSTDTQYF
TGTGCCAGCAGTGAAGCTCCACTGTTAAGCACAGATACGCAGTATTTT
>NA|TRBV18|NA|TRBJ2-2
CASSVRTENTGELFF
TGTGCCAGCTCAGTCCGAACAGAGAACACCGGGGAGCTGTTTTTT
>NA|TRBV7-9|NA|TRBJ1-6
CASSSTGSNSPLHF
TGTGCCAGCAGCTCTACAGGGTCGAATTCACCCCTCCACTTT
>NA|TRBV13|TRBD1|TRBJ1-4
CASSLRSGGPANEKLFF
TGTGCCAGCAGCTTAAGGTCAGGGGGCCCAGCTAATGAAAAACTGTTTTTT
>NA|TRBV27|NA|TRBJ1-1
CASSSWGHPTMNTEAFF
TGTGCCAGCAGTTCTTGGGGACACCCTACCATGAACACTGAAGCTTTCTTT
>NA|TRBV2|TRBD2|TRBJ2-6
CASSSTSGGSSGANVLTF
TGTGCCAGCAGTTCTACTAGCGGGGGAAGCTCTGGGGCCAACGTCCTGACTTTC
>NA|TRBV27|NA|TRBJ1-2
CASSFSIQFGYTF
TGTGCCAGCAGTTTTTCAATACAATTTGGCTACACCTTC
>NA|TRBV30|NA|TRBJ2-7
CAWSQRGPNEQYF
TGTGCCTGGAGTCAAAGGGGTCCAAACGAGCAGTACTTC
>NA|TRBV19|NA|TRBJ2-7
CASSIKRRGEQYF
TGTGCCAGTAGTATAAAGCGAAGAGGGGAGCAGTACTTC
>once|TRBV11-2|NA|TRBJ2-7
CASSLGTGRHEQYF
TGTGCCAGCAGCTTAGGGACCGGGAGACACGAGCAGTACTTC
>NA|TRBV2|NA|TRBJ1-4
CASSEWAGQKVSTNEKLFF
TGTGCCAGCAGTGAATGGGCAGGACAAAAGGTATCCACGAATGAAAAACTGTTTTTT
>NA|TRBV7-2|TRBD2|TRBJ2-7
CASGLAGVDEQYF
TGTGCCAGCGGACTAGCGGGAGTGGACGAGCAGTACTTC
>NA|TRBV28|TRBD1|TRBJ1-1
CASSILRQGSAFF
TGTGCCAGCAGTATACTAAGACAGGGGTCGGCTTTCTTT
>NA|TRBV6-1|TRBD1|TRBJ2-1
CASSERGGKTYNEQFF
TGTGCCAGCAGTGAACGAGGGGGCAAAACCTACAATGAGCAGTTCTTC
>NA|TRBV7-9|NA|TRBJ2-5
CSSSLTLPWRQQETQYF
TGTTCCAGCAGCTTGACGTTACCTTGGAGGCAGCAAGAGACCCAGTACTTC
>NA|TRBV5-4|TRBD1|TRBJ2-5
CASSPDRGGLLETQYF
TGTGCCAGCAGCCCGGACAGGGGAGGACTGTTAGAGACCCAGTACTTC
>NA|TRBV6-6|NA|TRBJ1-3
CASSRPGHYSGNTIYF
TGTGCCAGCAGTAGACCGGGACACTACTCTGGAAACACCATATATTTT
>few|TRBV13|NA|TRBJ2-5
CASSFGVRYQETQYF
TGTGCCAGCAGCTTCGGAGTTCGGTATCAAGAGACCCAGTACTTC
>NA|TRBV7-9|TRBD2|TRBJ2-3
CASSLAAGGTDTQYF
TGTGCCAGCAGCTTAGCAGCGGGAGGGACAGATACGCAGTATTTT
>NA|TRBV7-6|NA|TRBJ1-2
CASGQTNYGYTF
TGTGCCAGCGGACAGACTAACTATGGCTACACCTTC
>NA|TRBV5-1|TRBD1|TRBJ1-6
CASSQRTGTTTDPASPLHF
TGCGCCAGCAGCCAGCGGACAGGGACTACCACGGATCCCGCTTCACCCCTCCACTTT
>NA|TRBV5-4|TRBD1|TRBJ1-1
CASSLGGTGRILTEAFF
TGTGCCAGCAGCTTGGGGGGGACAGGGAGAATTCTCACTGAAGCTTTCTTT
>NA|TRBV19|NA|TRBJ1-1
CASSIAGHTNTEAFF
TGTGCCAGTAGTATTGCTGGACATACGAACACTGAAGCTTTCTTT
>NA|TRBV19|NA|TRBJ1-5
CASKDGRQPQHF
TGTGCCAGTAAGGACGGGAGACAGCCCCAGCATTTT
>NA|TRBV5-1|NA|TRBJ2-1
CASSPEGANYNEQFF
TGCGCCAGCAGCCCGGAGGGGGCCAACTACAATGAGCAGTTCTTC
>once|TRBV19|TRBD1|TRBJ2-7
CASSIGGQVYEQYF
TGTGCCAGTAGTATAGGGGGACAGGTCTACGAGCAGTACTTC
>few|TRBV14|NA|TRBJ2-5
CASSRSAYEGRYF
TGTGCCAGCAGCCGGTCCGCCTATGAGGGAAGGTACTTC
>NA|TRBV10-3|TRBD1|TRBJ1-2
CAISELIGQGNYGYTF
TGTGCCATCAGTGAGCTGATCGGACAGGGTAACTATGGCTACACCTTC
>NA|TRBV6-1|TRBD2|TRBJ2-3
CASGAGGVTDTQYF
TGTGCCAGCGGCGCGGGGGGGGTGACAGATACGCAGTATTTT
>NA|TRBV29-1|TRBD1|TRBJ2-3
CSVASGTGGLYDTQYF
TGCAGCGTCGCCTCTGGGACAGGGGGGTTATACGATACGCAGTATTTT
>NA|TRBV5-1|NA|TRBJ2-1
CASSLGMGRVGNEQFF
TGCGCCAGCAGCTTGGGTATGGGCAGGGTAGGAAATGAGCAGTTCTTC
>NA|TRBV28|NA|TRBJ2-7
CASSLPTGSYEQYF
TGTGCCAGCAGTTTACCCACAGGCTCCTACGAGCAGTACTTC